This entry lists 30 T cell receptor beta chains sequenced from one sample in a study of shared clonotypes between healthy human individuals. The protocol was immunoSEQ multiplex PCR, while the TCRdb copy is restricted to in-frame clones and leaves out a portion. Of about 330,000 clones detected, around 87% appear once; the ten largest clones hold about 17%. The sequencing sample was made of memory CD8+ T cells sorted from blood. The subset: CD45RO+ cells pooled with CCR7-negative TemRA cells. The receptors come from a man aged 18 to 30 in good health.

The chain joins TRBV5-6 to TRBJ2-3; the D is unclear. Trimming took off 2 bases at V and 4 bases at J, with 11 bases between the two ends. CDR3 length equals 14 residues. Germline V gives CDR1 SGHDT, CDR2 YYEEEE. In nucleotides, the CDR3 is TGTGCCAGCAGCTTCGGCCTACCGGCAGATACGCAGTATTTT. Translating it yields CASSFGLPADTQYF.

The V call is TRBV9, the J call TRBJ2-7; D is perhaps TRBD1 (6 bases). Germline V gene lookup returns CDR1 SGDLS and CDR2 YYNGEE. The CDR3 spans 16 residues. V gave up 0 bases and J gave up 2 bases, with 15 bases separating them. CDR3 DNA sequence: TGTGCCAGCAGCGTAGAGGGGGTCACATCCCCCTACGAGCAGTACTTC. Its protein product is CASSVEGVTSPYEQYF.

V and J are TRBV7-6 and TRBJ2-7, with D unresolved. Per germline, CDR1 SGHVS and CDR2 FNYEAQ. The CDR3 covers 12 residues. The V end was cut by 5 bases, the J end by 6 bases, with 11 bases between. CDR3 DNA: TGTGCCAGCAGCCTATTATCGAGCGAGCAGTACTTC. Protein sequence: CASSLLSSEQYF.

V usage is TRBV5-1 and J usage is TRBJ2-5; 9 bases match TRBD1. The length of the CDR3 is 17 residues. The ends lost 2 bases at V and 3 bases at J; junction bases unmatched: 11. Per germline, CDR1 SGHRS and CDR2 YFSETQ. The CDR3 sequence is CASSLSGTGLFEETQYF. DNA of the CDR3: TGCGCCAGCAGCTTATCCGGGACAGGGCTTTTTGAAGAGACCCAGTACTTC.

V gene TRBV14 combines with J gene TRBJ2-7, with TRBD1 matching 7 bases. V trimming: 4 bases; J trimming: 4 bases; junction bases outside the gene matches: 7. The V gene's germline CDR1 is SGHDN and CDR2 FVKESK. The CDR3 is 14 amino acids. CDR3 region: CASSRLGQAYEQYF. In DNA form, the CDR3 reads TGTGCCAGCAGCCGCCTCGGACAGGCTTACGAGCAGTACTTC.

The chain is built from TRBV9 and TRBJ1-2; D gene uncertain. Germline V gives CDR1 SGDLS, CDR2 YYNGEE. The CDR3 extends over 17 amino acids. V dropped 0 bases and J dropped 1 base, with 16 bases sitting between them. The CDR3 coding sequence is TGTGCCAGCAGCGTAGTCCGGAGGTCCCAACATAACTATGGCTACACCTTC. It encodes CASSVVRRSQHNYGYTF.

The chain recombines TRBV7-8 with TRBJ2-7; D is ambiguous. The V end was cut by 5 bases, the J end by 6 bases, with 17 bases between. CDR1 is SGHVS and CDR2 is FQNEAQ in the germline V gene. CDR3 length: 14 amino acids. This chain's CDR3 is CASSPMTSPGEQYF. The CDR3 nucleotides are TGTGCCAGCAGCCCAATGACTTCTCCGGGCGAGCAGTACTTC. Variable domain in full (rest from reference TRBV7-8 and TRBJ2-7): GAGVSQSPRYKVAKRGQDVALRCDPISGHVSLFWYQQALGQGPEFLTYFQNEAQLDKSGLPSDRFFAERPEGSVSTLKIQRTQQEDSAVYLCASSPMTSPGEQYFGPGTRLTVT.

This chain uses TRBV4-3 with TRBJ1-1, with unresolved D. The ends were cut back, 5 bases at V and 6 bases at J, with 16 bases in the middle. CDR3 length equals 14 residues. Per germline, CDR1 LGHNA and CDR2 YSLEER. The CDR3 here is CASSSTKGWSEAFF. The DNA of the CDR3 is TGCGCCAGCAGCTCTACAAAAGGGTGGTCTGAAGCTTTCTTT.

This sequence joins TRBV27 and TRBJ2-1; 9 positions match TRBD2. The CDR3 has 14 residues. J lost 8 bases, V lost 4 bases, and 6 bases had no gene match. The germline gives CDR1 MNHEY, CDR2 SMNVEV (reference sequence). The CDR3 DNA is TGTGCCAGCAGTTGGGGACTAGCAGATGATGAGCAGTTCTTC. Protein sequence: CASSWGLADDEQFF.

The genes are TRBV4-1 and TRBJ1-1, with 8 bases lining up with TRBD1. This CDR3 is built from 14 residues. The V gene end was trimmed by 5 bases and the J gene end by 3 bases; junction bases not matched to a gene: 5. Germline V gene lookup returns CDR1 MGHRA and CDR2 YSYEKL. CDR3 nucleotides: TGCGCCAGCAGCATAGGACAGGGCGACACTGAAGCTTTCTTT. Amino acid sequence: CASSIGQGDTEAFF.

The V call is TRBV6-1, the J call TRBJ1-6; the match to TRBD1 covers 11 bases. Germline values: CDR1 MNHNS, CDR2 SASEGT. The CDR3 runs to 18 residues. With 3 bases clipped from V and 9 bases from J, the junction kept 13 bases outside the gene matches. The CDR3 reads CASSDPGQGARRGSPLHF. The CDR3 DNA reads TGTGCCAGCAGTGACCCTGGACAGGGGGCGAGGAGGGGTTCACCCCTCCACTTT.

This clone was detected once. The chain's CDR3 is CASSLDGQGNYEQYF. The CDR3 coding sequence is TGTGCCAGCAGCTTAGACGGTCAGGGGAACTACGAGCAGTACTTC. This chain joins TRBV7-2 and TRBJ2-7; D perhaps matches TRBD1 (6 bases). Germline CDR1 reads SGHTA; CDR2 reads FQGNSA. This CDR3 comprises 15 residues. V lost 1 base, J lost 3 bases, and 13 bases lay in between.

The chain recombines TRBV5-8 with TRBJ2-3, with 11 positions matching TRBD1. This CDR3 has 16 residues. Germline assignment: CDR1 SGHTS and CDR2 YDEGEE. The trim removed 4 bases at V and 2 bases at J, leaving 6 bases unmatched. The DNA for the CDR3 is TGTGCCAGCAGCGCCGGACAGGGGGCTGTCACAGATACGCAGTATTTT. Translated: CASSAGQGAVTDTQYF.

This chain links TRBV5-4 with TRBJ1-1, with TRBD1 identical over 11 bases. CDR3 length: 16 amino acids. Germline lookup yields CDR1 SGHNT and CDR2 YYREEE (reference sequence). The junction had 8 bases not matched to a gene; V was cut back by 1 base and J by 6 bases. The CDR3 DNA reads TGTGCCAGCAGCTTGCTCGTAGGACAGGGGGCTCCTGAAGCTTTCTTT. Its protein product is CASSLLVGQGAPEAFF. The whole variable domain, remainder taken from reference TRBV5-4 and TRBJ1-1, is ETGVTQSPTHLIKTRGQQVTLRCSSQSGHNTVSWYQQALGQGPQFIFQYYREEENGRGNFPPRFSGLQFPNYSSELNVNALELDDSALYLCASSLLVGQGAPEAFFGQGTRLTVV.

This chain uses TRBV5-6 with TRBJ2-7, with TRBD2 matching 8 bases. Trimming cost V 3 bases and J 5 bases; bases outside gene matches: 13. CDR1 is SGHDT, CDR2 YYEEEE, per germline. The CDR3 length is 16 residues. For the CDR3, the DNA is TGTGCCAGCAGCTCTCCGGTGGTAGCGGGACCCCACGAGCAGTACTTC. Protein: CASSSPVVAGPHEQYF.

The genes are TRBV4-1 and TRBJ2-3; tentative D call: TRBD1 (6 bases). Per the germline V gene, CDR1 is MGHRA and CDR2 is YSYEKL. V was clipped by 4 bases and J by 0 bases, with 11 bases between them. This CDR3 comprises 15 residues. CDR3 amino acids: CASSPDSSSTDTQYF. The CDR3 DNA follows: TGCGCCAGCAGCCCGGACAGTTCTAGCACAGATACGCAGTATTTT.

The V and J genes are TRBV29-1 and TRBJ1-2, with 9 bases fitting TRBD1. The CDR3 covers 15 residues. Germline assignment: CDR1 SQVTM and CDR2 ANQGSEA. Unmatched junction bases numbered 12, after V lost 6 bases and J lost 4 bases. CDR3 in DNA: TGCAGCGTAAACTCAGTCCCGGGACAGGGCTATGGCTACACCTTC. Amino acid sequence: CSVNSVPGQGYGYTF.

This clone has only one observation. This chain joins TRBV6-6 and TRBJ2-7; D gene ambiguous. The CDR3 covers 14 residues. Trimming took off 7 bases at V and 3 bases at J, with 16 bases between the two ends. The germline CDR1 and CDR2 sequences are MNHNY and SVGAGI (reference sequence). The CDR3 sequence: CASTIPEINYEQYF. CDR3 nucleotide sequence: TGTGCCAGCACAATTCCAGAGATCAACTACGAGCAGTACTTC.

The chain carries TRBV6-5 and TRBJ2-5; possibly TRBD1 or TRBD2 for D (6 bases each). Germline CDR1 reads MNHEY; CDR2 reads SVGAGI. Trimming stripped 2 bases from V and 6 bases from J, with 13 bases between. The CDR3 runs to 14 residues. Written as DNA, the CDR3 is TGTGCCAGCAGTTACGACGGAGGGGGTCAGACCCAGTACTTC. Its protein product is CASSYDGGGQTQYF.

The CDR3 protein is CAISGTFSYNEQFF. The CDR3 coding sequence is TGTGCCATCAGTGGCACCTTCTCCTACAATGAGCAGTTCTTC. The V gene is TRBV10-3, the J gene TRBJ2-1, with unresolved D. The CDR3 loop spans 14 amino acids. The V end lost 4 bases, the J end lost 0 bases, and 7 bases lay between the germline ends. Germline values: CDR1 ENHRY, CDR2 SYGVKD.

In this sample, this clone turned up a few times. Here the CDR3 reads CASSPLPGGYGYTF. In nucleotides, the CDR3 is TGTGCCAGTAGCCCGCTACCGGGGGGCTATGGCTACACCTTC. This chain uses TRBV19 with TRBJ1-2; tentative D call: TRBD1 (5 bases). The CDR3 is 14 residues long. Per the germline V gene, CDR1 is LNHDA and CDR2 is SQIVND (reference sequence). Trimming pared 6 bases from V and 4 bases from J, leaving 15 bases between.

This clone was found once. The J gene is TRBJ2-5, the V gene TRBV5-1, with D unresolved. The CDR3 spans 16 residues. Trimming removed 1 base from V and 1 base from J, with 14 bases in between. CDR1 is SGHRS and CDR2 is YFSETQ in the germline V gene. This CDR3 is CASSLLVQSSQETQYF. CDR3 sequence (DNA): TGCGCCAGCAGCTTGTTAGTGCAATCCTCCCAAGAGACCCAGTACTTC.

This CDR3 reads CASSSILSYEQYF. DNA of the CDR3: TGTGCCAGCAGCTCCATTCTGTCCTACGAGCAGTACTTC. The V call is TRBV5-8, the J call TRBJ2-7; D not certain. CDR1 and CDR2 (germline): SGHTS, YDEGEE. V lost 3 bases to trimming and J lost 1 base, with 8 bases between them. The CDR3 length is 13 residues.

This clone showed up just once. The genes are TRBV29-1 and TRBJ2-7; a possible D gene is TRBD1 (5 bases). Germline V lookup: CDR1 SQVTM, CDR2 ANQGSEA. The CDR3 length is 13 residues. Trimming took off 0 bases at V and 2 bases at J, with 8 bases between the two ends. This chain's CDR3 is CSVEDRTPYEQYF. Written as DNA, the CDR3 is TGCAGCGTTGAAGATCGGACACCCTACGAGCAGTACTTC.

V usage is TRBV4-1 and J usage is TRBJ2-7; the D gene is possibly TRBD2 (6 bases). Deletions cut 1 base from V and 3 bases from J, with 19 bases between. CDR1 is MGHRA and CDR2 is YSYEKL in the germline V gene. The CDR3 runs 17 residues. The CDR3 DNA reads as TGCGCCAGCAGCCAAGCCGTAAGCCCTAGCGCTTACTACGAGCAGTACTTC. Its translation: CASSQAVSPSAYYEQYF.

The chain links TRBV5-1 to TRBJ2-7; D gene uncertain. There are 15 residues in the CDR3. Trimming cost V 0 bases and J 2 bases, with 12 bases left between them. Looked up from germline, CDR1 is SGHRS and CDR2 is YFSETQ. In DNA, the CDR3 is TGCGCCAGCAGCTTGGGTAGTTTTCTCGCCTACGAGCAGTACTTC. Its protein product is CASSLGSFLAYEQYF. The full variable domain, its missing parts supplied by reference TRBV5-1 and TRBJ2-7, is KAGVTQTPRYLIKTRGQQVTLSCSPISGHRSVSWYQQTPGQGLQFLFEYFSETQRNKGNFPGRFSGRQFSNSRSEMNVSTLELGDSALYLCASSLGSFLAYEQYFGPGTRLTVT.

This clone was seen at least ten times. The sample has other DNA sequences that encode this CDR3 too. DNA of the CDR3: TGTGCCAGCAGTTATCTTGGGCAAGAGACCCAGTACTTC. This translates into CASSYLGQETQYF. The chain couples TRBV6-5 to TRBJ2-5; D not resolved. The CDR3 consists of 13 residues. Trimming removed 3 bases from V and 2 bases from J, with 7 bases in between. Germline values: CDR1 MNHEY, CDR2 SVGAGI.

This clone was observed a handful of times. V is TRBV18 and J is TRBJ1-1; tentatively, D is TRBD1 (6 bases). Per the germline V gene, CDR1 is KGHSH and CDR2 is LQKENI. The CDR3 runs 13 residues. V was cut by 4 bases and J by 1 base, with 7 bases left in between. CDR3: CASSLGQNTEAFF. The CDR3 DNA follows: TGTGCCAGCTCACTGGGACAGAACACTGAAGCTTTCTTT.

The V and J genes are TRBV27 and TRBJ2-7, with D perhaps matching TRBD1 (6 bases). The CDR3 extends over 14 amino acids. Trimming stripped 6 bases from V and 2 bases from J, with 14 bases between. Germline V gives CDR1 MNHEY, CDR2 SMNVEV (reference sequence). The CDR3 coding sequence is TGTGCCAGCAGCGCAGGGGCAGCTCCCTACGAGCAGTACTTC. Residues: CASSAGAAPYEQYF.

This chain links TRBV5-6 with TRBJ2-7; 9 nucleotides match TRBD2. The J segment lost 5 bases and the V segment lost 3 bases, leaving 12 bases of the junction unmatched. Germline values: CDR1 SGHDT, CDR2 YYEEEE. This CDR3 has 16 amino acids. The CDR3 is CASSWNLAGATHEQYF. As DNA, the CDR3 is TGTGCCAGCAGCTGGAATTTAGCGGGAGCAACCCACGAGCAGTACTTC. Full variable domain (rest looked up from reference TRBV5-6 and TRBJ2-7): DAGVTQSPTHLIKTRGQQVTLRCSPKSGHDTVSWYQQALGQGPQFIFQYYEEEERQRGNFPDRFSGHQFPNYSSELNVNALLLGDSALYLCASSWNLAGATHEQYFGPGTRLTVT.